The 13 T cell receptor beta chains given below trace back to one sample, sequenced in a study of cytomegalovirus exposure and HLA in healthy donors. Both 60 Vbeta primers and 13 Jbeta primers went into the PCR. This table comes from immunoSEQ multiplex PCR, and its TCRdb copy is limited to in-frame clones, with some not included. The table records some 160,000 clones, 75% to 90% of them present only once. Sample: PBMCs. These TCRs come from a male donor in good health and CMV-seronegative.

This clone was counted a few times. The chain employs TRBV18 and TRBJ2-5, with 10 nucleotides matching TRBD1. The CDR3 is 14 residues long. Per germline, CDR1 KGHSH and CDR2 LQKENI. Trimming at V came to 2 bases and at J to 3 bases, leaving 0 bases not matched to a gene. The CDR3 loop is CASSPGTGEETQYF. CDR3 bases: TGTGCCAGCTCACCAGGGACAGGGGAAGAGACCCAGTACTTC.

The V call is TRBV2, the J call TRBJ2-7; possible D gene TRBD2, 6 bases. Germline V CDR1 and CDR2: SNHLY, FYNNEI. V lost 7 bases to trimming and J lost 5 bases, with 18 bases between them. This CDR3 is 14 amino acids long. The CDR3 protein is CASTRERASDEQYF. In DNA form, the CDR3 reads TGTGCCAGCACCCGGGAGCGCGCGAGTGACGAGCAGTACTTC.

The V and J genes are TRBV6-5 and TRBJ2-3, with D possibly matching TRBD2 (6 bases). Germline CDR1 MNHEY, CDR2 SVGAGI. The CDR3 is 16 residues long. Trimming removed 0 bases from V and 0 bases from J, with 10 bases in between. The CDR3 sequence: CASSYSLARSTDTQYF. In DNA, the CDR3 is TGTGCCAGCAGTTACTCGCTAGCGAGGAGCACAGATACGCAGTATTTT.

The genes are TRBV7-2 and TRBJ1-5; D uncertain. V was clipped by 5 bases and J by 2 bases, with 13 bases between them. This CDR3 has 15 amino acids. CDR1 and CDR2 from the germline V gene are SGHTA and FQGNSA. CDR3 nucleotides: TGTGCCAGCAGCCGCCAGGTCTTTGGCAATCAGCCCCAGCATTTT. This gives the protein CASSRQVFGNQPQHF.

The CDR3 DNA reads as TGTGCCAGCAGTTACTCTCAACGGACAGGGAACACTGAAGCTTTCTTT. This encodes CASSYSQRTGNTEAFF. The gene calls are TRBV6-5 and TRBJ1-1; TRBD1 matches at 7 bases. The CDR3 is 16 amino acids. Germline loops: CDR1 MNHEY, CDR2 SVGAGI. V lost 0 bases to trimming and J lost 1 base; unmatched junction nucleotides: 5.

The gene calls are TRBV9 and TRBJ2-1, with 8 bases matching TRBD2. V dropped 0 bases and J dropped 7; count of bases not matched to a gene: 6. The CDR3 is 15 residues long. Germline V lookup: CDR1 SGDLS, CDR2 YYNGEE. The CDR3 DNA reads TGTGCCAGCAGCGTAGGCAGCGGGGGTTGGAATGAGCAGTTCTTC. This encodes CASSVGSGGWNEQFF. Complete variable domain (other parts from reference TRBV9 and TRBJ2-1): DSGVTQTPKHLITATGQRVTLRCSPRSGDLSVYWYQQSLDQGLQFLIQYYNGEERAKGNILERFSAQQFPDLHSELNLSSLELGDSALYFCASSVGSGGWNEQFFGPGTRLTVL.

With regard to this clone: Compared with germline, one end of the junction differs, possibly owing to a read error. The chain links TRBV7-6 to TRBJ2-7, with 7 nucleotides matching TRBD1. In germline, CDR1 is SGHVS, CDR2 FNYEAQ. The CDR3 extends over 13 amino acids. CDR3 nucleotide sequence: TGTGCCAGCAGCTTAGCCGGTAGGGGGCCCCAGCACTTC. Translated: CASSLAGRGPQHF.

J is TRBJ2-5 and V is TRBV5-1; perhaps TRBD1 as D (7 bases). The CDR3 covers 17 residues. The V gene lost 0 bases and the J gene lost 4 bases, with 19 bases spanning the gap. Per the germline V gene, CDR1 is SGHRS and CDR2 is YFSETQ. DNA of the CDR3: TGCGCCAGCAGCTTGGTATCAGGGGGGCCTTCAGGAGAGACCCAGTACTTC. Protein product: CASSLVSGGPSGETQYF.

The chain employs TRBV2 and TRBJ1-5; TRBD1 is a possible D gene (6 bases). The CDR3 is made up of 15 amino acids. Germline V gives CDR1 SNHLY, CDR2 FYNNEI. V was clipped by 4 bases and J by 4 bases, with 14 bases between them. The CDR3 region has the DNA TGTGCCAGCAGTGGAACAGGGAACCCAAATCAGCCCCAGCATTTT. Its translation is CASSGTGNPNQPQHF.

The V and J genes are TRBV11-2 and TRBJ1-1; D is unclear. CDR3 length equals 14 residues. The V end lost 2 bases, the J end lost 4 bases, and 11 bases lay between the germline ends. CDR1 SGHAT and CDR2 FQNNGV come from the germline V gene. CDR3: CASSLNPGSTEAFF. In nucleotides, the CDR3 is TGTGCCAGCAGCTTAAACCCTGGGAGCACTGAAGCTTTCTTT.

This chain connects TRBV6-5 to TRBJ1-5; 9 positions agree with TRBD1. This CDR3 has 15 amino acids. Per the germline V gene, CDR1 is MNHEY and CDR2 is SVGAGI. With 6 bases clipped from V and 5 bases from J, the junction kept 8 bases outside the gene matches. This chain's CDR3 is CASSRGQGGDQPQHF. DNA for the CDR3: TGTGCCAGCAGCCGGGGACAGGGAGGCGATCAGCCCCAGCATTTT.

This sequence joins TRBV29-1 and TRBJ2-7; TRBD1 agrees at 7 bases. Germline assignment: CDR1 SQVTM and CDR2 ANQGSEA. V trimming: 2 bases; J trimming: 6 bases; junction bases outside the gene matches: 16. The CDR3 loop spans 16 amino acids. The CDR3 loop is CSVERAGTADFREQYF. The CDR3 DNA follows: TGCAGCGTTGAAAGGGCTGGGACAGCCGATTTTCGCGAGCAGTACTTC.

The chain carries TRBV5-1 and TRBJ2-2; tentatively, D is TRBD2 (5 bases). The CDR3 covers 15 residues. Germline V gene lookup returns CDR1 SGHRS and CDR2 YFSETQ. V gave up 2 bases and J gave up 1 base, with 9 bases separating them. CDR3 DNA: TGCGCCAGCAGCTTAGAGGGTTTGAACACCGGGGAGCTGTTTTTT. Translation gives CASSLEGLNTGELFF.